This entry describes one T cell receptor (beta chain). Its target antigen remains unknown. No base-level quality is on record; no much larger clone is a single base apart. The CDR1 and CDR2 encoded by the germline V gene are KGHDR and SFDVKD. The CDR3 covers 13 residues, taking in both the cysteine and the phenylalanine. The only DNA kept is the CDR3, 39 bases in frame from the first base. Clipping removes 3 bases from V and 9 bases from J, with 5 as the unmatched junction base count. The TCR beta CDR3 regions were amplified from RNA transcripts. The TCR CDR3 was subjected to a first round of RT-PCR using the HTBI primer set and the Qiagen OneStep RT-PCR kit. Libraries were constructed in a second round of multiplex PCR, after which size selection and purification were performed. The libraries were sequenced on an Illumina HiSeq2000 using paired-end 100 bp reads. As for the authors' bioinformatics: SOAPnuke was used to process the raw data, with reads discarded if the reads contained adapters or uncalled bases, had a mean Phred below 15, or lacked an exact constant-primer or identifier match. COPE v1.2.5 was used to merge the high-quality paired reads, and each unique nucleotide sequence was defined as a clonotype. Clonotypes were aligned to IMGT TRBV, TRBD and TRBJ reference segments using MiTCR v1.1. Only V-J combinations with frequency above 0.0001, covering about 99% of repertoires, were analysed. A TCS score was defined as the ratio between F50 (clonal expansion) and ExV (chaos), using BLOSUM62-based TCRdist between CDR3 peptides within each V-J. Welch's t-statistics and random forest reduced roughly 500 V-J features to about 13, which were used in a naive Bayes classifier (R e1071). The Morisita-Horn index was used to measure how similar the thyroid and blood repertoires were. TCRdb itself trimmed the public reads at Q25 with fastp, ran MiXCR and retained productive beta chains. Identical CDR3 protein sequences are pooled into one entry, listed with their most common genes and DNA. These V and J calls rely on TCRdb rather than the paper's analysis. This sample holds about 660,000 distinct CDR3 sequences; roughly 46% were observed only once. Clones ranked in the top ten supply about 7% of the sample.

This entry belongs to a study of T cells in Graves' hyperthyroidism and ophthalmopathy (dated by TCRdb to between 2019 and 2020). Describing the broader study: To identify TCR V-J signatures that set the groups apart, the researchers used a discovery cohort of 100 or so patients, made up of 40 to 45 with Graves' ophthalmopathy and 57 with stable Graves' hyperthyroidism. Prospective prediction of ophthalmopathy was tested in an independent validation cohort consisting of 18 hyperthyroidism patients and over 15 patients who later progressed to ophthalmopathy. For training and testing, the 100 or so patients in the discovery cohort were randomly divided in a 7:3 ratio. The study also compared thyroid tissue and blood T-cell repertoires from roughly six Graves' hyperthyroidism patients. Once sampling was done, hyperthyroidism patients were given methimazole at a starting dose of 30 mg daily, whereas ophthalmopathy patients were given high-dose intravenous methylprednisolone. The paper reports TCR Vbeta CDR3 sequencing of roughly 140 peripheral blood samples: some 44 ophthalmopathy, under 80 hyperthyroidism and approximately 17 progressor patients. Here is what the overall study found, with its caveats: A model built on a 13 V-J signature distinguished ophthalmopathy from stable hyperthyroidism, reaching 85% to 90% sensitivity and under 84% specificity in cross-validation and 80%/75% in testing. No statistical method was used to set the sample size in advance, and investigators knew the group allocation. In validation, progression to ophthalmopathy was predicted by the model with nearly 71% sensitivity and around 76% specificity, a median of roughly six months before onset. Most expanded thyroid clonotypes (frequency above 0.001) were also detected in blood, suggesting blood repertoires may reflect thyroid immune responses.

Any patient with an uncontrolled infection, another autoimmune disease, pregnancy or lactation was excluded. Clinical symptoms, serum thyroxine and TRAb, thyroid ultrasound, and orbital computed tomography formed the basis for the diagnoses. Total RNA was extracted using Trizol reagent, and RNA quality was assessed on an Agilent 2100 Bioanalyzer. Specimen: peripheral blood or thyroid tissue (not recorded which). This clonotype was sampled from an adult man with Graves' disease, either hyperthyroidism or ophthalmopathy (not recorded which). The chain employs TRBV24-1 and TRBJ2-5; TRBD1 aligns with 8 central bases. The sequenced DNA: TGTGCCACCAGTGATAGGACAGGGCAGCCCCAGTACTTC. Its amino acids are CATSDRTGQPQYF.